This T cell receptor beta chain was recorded in a study of cytomegalovirus exposure and HLA in healthy donors. With respect to this clone: Its antigen is not known.

The PCR had 60 Vbeta and 13 Jbeta primers. Assay: immunoSEQ multiplex PCR; the TCRdb copy retains only in-frame clones and omits some. Here the sample spans under 200,000 clones, around 81% being singletons. The germline gives CDR1 SEHNR, CDR2 FQNEAQ (reference sequence). This CDR3 has 16 amino acids. V was pared by 5 bases and J by 8 bases, with 9 bases of the junction left unmatched. Overall study results and limits: In an earlier analysis, about 87% or about 30%: the productive usage of most TCR beta V segments. There were several of the most significant clusters that appeared linked to common viral pathogens in a later analysis.

The chain recombines TRBV7-9 with TRBJ1-6; 10 positions match TRBD1. This TCR was recovered from a woman between 25 and 40 years old in good health and CMV-seropositive. The sequencing sample was made of PBMCs. The CDR3 sequence: CASSTRQGAKDSPLHF. DNA of the CDR3: TGTGCCAGCAGCACCCGACAGGGGGCGAAGGATTCACCCCTCCACTTT. The whole variable domain, filled in from reference TRBV7-9 and TRBJ1-6, reads DTGVSQNPRHKITKRGQNVTFRCDPISEHNRLYWYRQTLGQGPEFLTYFQNEAQLEKSRLLSDRFSAERPKGSFSTLEIQRTEQGDSAMYLCASSTRQGAKDSPLHFGNGTRLTVT.